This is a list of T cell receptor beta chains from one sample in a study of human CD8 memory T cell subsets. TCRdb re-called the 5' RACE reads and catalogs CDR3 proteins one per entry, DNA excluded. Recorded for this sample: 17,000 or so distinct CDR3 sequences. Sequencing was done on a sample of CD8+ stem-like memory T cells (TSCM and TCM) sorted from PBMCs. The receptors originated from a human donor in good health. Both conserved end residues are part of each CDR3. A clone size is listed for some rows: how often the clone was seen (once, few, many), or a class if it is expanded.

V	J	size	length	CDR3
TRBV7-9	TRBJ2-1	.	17	CASSLPKTGTSKKEQFF
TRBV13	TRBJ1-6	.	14	CASSFRGENSPLHF
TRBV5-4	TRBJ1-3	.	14	CASRDRGTGNTIYF
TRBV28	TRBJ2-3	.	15	CASSLEGGGTDTQYF
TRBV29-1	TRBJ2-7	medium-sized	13	CSGALGGYGEQYF
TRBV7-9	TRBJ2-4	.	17	CASSLGVGQGVKNIQYF
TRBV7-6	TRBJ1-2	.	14	CASSLATVNYGYTF
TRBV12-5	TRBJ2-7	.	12	CASGPGDGEQYF
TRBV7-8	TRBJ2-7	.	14	CASSPPRGSYEQYF
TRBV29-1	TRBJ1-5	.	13	CSVLGQGDQPQHF
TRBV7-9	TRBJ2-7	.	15	CASSGGTPPSYEQYF
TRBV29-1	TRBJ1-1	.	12	CSALRGGTEAFF